Below, 13 T cell receptor delta chains from the same sample are listed, as sequenced in a study of γδ T cells in repeated Plasmodium falciparum infection. Bulk repertoires came from Vgamma9/Vdelta2+ or Vdelta2-negative gammadelta T cells flow-sorted from PBMC. TCRdb re-processed the multiplex PCR reads using CATT. The top ten hold more than 9% of the sample, which has roughly 93,000 delta-chain clones, 0.75% to 1% seen once. The sequenced sample was gamma-delta T cells from blood. The receptors were gathered from a pool of human donors (malaria-infected and uninfected, not separated).

As regards this clone: The TCRdb protein comes from a much larger clone and disagrees with this DNA's translation at residue 5, likely due to a read error; the protein given here is derived from the DNA. The rearrangement joins TRDV2 to TRDJ3; the match to TRDD3 covers 9 bases. The J gene is absent in TCRdb and was assigned here via DNA matching to germline. V lost 3 bases, J lost 0 bases, and 8 bases stayed unmatched. CDR1 GEAIGNYY and CDR2 EKD come from the germline V gene. The CDR3 runs to 19 residues. CDR3 residues: CACDAVLGETSWDTRQMFF. In nucleotides, the CDR3 is TGTGCCTGTGACGCCGTACTGGGGGAGACCTCCTGGGACACCCGACAGATGTTTTTC.

Of note for this clone: The protein recorded in TCRdb matches a much larger clone and deviates from this DNA's translation at residue 15, suggesting a read error; the protein here is obtained by translating the DNA. The rearrangement uses TRDV2 and TRDJ1; D is ambiguous. TCRdb lists no J gene, so it was determined here by aligning the DNA to germline. CDR1 GEAIGNYY and CDR2 EKD come from the germline V gene. This CDR3 has 18 amino acids. The CDR3, as DNA: TGTGCCTGTGACAAGGTGTGGCCGTTCTTATCCCACACCGATGAACTCATCTTT. Encoded protein: CACDKVWPFLSHTDELIF.

This clone was found a few times. This likely came from a read error, as a far larger clone is one base away. Other DNA sequences in this sample translate to the same CDR3. This chain joins TRDV2 and TRDJ1; 7 nucleotides align to TRDD3. The J gene was missing in TCRdb and was found by matching the end of the DNA to germline. Germline CDR1 reads GEAIGNYY; CDR2 reads EKD. The CDR3 totals 17 residues. V gave up 0 bases and J gave up 3 bases; unmatched junction bases: 12. The CDR3 sequence: CACDTIARGDLPDKLIF. In DNA, the CDR3 is TGTGCCTGTGACACCATTGCCCGGGGGGATCTCCCCGATAAACTCATCTTT.

This clone was counted only a few times. TCRdb records a much larger clone's protein for this DNA, with a difference at residues 4 and 7 that likely arises from a read error; the protein given is the translation of the DNA. J is TRDJ1 and V is TRDV1, with 10 bases identical to TRDD3. CDR3 length equals 22 residues. Germline V lookup: CDR1 TSWWSYY, CDR2 QGS. CDR3 bases: TGTGCTCTTGAGGAACTCGTGGGTGGACCGTACTGGGGGATGTCGTACACCGATAAACTCATCTTT. Encoded protein: CALEELVGGPYWGMSYTDKLIF.

This clone was recorded a few times. TCRdb's listed protein matches a much larger clone and diverges from this DNA's translation at residue 21, likely through a read error; the protein shown comes from the DNA. The chain is built from TRDV1 and TRDJ1; no clear D gene. CDR3 length: 23 amino acids. Germline CDR1 is TSWWSYY and CDR2 is QGS. CDR3 region: CALGELSTLTVLHAPIYTDKPIF. The CDR3 coding sequence is TGTGCTCTTGGGGAACTAAGTACTTTGACAGTACTCCATGCGCCAATTTACACCGATAAACCCATCTTT.

Comment on this clone: The likely explanation is a read error, given a far larger clone one base away. Other DNA sequences in this specimen translate into the identical CDR3. The chain uses TRDV2 and TRDJ1; maybe TRDD3 (6 bases). The J gene is absent in TCRdb and was assigned here via DNA matching to germline. Germline V lookup: CDR1 GEAIGNYY, CDR2 EKD. The CDR3 contains 17 residues. The CDR3 loop is CACDPWGPGAYTDKLIF. The CDR3, as DNA: TGCGCCTGTGACCCCTGGGGCCCGGGGGCCTACACCGATAAACTCATCTTT.

This clone was detected many times. The TCRdb record carries a much larger clone's protein, which differs from this DNA's translation at residue 22; a read error is the likely cause, and the protein listed here is the DNA translation. V gene TRAV36/DV7 combines with J gene TRDJ1; TRDD3 matches 12 bases. Germline CDR1 is VTNFRS and CDR2 is LTSSGIE (reference sequence). CDR3 size: 23 residues. The CDR3 bases are TGTGCTGTGGAAGGGTTTGCGCGACGAAACTACTGGGGGATACTTAGGTACACCGATAAACTCACCTTT. This codes for CAVEGFARRNYWGILRYTDKLTF.

This clone was detected a few times. The protein held in TCRdb is that of a much larger clone and does not match this DNA's translation at residue 9, likely because of a read error; the protein shown is translated from the DNA. The chain couples TRDV1 to TRDJ1, with D possibly being TRDD3 (6 bases). The J gene, not given by TCRdb, was assigned here from a germline match of the nucleotide sequence. There are 18 residues in the CDR3. The germline gives CDR1 TSWWSYY, CDR2 QGS. Trimming removed 5 bases at V and 0 bases at J, with 22 bases between. The CDR3 bases are TGTGCTCTTGGGTCTAAACCCCACCCGGGGGACTACACCGATAAACTCATCTTT. Translated: CALGSKPHPGDYTDKLIF.

This clone is medium-sized (0.01 to 0.1%) by share. Different DNA sequences within this sample yield the same CDR3. V gene TRDV1 combines with J gene TRDJ1; D call uncertain. The V end lost 3 bases, the J end lost 0 bases, and 23 bases lay between the germline ends. Germline assignment: CDR1 TSWWSYY and CDR2 QGS. The CDR3 is 19 amino acids. The CDR3 reads CALGDNKFRCSPYTDKLIF. CDR3 nucleotides: TGTGCTCTTGGGGACAATAAATTTCGCTGTTCCCCGTACACCGATAAACTCATCTTT.

On this clone: A read error likely explains this, since a far larger clone differs by one base. Additional DNA sequences in this sample encode the identical CDR3. This chain links TRDV1 with TRDJ1, with D perhaps being TRDD2 or TRDD3 (5 bases each). This CDR3 comprises 19 residues. CDR1 and CDR2 (germline): TSWWSYY, QGS. V shed 0 bases and J shed 7 bases, with 27 bases lying between them. The CDR3 nucleotides read TGTGCTCTTGGGGAACTCGGGATCCCTACCGAACTAGGAAGGAGTAAACTCATCTTT. It codes for CALGELGIPTELGRSKLIF.

As to this clone: A far larger clone is one base from this, pointing to a likely read error. This sample also contains other DNA sequences that code for the same CDR3. The V segment is TRDV1, and no J call was made; TRDD3 was called by the table and not checked on the DNA. The CDR3 is 18 residues long. Germline-derived CDR1 and CDR2 are TSWWSYY and QGS. Written as DNA, the CDR3 is TGTGCTCTTGGGGAAGTGTACCCGCGGGAATCGTACACCGATAAACTCATCTTC. It encodes CALGEVYPRESYTDKLIF.

In its sample, this clone is medium-sized. In the same sample, other DNA sequences code for this CDR3. The V gene is TRDV2, the J gene TRDJ1; D is perhaps TRDD3 (5 bases). In germline, CDR1 is GEAIGNYY, CDR2 EKD. This CDR3 has 15 amino acids. V lost 4 bases and J lost 0, with 14 bases in between. The CDR3 region has the DNA TGTGCCTGTGAACGTCCGGGGACCTACACCGATAAACTCATCTTT. Protein product: CACERPGTYTDKLIF.

For this clone: The protein TCRdb gives is from a much larger clone and does not agree with this DNA's translation at residue 8, likely a read error; the protein shown here comes from the DNA. The V and J genes are TRDV1 and TRDJ1, with 12 bases identical to TRDD3. This CDR3 comprises 19 residues. V lost 2 bases, J lost 7 bases, and 17 bases stayed unmatched. Germline V gene sequence: CDR1 TSWWSYY, CDR2 QGS. The CDR3 DNA reads TGTGCTCTTGGGGAATTACCGACCTTCCTCTGGGGGATACGCCCTAAACTCATCTTT. Protein: CALGELPTFLWGIRPKLIF.